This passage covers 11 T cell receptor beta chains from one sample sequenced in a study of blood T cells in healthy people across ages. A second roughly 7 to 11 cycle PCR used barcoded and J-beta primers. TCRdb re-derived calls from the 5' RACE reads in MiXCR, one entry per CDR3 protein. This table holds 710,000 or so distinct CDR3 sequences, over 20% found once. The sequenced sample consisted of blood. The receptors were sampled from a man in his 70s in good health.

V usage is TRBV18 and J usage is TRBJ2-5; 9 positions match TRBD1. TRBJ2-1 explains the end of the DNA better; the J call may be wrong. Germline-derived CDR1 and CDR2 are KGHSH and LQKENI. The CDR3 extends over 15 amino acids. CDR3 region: CASSAGTGSHNEQFF. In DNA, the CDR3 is TGTGCCAGCTCCGCCGGGACAGGGTCCCACAATGAGCAGTTCTTC.

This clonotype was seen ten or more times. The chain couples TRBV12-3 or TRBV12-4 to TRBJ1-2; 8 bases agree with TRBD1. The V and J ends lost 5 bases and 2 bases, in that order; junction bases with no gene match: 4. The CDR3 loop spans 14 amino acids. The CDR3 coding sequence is TGTGCCAGCAGTGACGGACAGGGCAACTATGGCTACACCTTC. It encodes CASSDGQGNYGYTF.

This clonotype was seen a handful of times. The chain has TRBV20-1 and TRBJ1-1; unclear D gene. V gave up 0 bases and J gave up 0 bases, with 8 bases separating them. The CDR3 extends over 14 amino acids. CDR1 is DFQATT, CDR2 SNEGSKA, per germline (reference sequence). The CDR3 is CSARDEVVNTEAFF. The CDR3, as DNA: TGCAGTGCTAGAGATGAGGTGGTGAACACTGAAGCTTTCTTT.

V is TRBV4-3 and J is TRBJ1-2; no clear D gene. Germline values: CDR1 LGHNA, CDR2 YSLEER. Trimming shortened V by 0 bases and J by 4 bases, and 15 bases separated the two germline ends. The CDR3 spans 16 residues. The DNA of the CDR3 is TGCGCCAGCAGCCAAGATCGACACGTACCTTTCTATGGCTACACCTTC. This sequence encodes CASSQDRHVPFYGYTF.

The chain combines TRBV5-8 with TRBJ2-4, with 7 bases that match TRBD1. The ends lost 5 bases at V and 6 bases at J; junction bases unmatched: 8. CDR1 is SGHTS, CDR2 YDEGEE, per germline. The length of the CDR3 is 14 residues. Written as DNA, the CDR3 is TGTGCCAGCAGGAGACGACAGGGCGGAAACATTCAGTACTTC. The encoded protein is CASRRRQGGNIQYF.

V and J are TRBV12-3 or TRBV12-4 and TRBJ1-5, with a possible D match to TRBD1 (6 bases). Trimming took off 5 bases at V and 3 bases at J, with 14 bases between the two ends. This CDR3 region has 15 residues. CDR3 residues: CASSPSQGSNQPQHF. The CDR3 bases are TGTGCCAGCAGTCCTTCCCAGGGGTCCAATCAGCCCCAGCATTTT.

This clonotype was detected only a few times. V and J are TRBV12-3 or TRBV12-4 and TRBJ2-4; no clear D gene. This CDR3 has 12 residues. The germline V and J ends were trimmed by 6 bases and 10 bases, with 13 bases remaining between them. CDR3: CASSTTLGIQYF. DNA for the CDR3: TGTGCCAGCAGCACAACCCTCGGAATTCAGTACTTC.

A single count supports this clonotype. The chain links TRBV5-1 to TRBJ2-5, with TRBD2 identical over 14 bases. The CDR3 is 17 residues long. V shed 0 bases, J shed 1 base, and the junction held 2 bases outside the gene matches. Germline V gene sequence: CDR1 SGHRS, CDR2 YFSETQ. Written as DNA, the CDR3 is TGCGCCAGCAGCTTGGGACTAGCGGGGGGGTCCCAAGAGACCCAGTACTTC. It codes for CASSLGLAGGSQETQYF.

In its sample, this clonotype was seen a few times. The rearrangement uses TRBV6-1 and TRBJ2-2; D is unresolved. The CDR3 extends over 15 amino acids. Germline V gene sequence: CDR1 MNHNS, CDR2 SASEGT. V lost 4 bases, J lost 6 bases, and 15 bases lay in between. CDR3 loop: CASSVRHEVSGELFF. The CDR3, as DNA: TGTGCCAGCAGTGTACGACACGAGGTTTCCGGGGAGCTGTTTTTT.

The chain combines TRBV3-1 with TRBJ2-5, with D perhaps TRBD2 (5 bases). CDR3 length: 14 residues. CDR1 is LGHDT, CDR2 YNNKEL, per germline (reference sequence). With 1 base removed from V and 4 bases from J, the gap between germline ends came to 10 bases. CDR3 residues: CASSQVTSGETQYF. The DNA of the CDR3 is TGTGCCAGCAGCCAAGTTACGAGCGGAGAGACCCAGTACTTC.

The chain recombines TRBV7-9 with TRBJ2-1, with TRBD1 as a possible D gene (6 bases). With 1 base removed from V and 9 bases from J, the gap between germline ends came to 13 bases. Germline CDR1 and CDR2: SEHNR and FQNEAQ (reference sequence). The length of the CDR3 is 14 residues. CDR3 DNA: TGTGCCAGCAGCTTAGTTGGCAGGGGTGGTGAGCAGTTCTTC. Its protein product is CASSLVGRGGEQFF. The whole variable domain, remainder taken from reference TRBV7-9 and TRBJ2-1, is DTGVSQNPRHKITKRGQNVTFRCDPISEHNRLYWYRQTLGQGPEFLTYFQNEAQLEKSRLLSDRFSAERPKGSFSTLEIQRTEQGDSAMYLCASSLVGRGGEQFFGPGTRLTVL.